Presented here are 5 T cell receptor beta chains from one specimen sequenced in a study of blood T cell repertoires in COVID-19 (dated by TCRdb to 2019 to 2021). The library relied on the immunoSEQ multiplex PCR assay. The table was pulled from immuneACCESS by TCRdb, which kept in-frame rearrangements only. Such tables lose some clones; where checked, under half of the loss comes from unresolved V genes, and the rest has no known cause. This sample is represented by about 270,000 clones; 70% to 90% of them were singletons. The ten biggest clones cover around 4% of the sample. The sequenced sample was peripheral blood. Receptors were obtained from a woman aged 45-65 years with active or convalescent COVID-19.

J is TRBJ2-3 and V is TRBV28, with TRBD2 identical over 11 bases. The V gene's germline CDR1 is MDHEN and CDR2 SYDVKM. The CDR3 sequence is 19 residues long. With 6 bases clipped from V and 4 bases from J, the junction kept 18 bases outside the gene matches. The CDR3 nucleotides are TGTGCCAGCAGCTCCCCTTTTAGCGGGAGGGCCGGGAGCGCAGATACGCAGTATTTT. Amino acid sequence: CASSSPFSGRAGSADTQYF.

The rearrangement links TRBV27 to TRBJ2-3; 11 nucleotides align to TRBD2. After removal of 6 bases from V and 5 bases from J, the junction contained 13 bases not matched to a gene. The CDR3 length is 17 residues. Germline CDR1 is MNHEY and CDR2 is SMNVEV (reference sequence). The CDR3 protein is CASRPLTRGLAVDTQYF. The CDR3 coding sequence is TGTGCCAGCAGACCCCTCACGCGGGGACTAGCGGTAGATACGCAGTATTTT.

This clone was observed once. The chain carries TRBV6-2 or TRBV6-3 and TRBJ2-7; 11 nucleotides align to TRBD2. Losses at the gene ends were 7 bases for V and 3 bases for J; bases not matched to a gene: 8. Germline V gives CDR1 MNHEY, CDR2 SVGEGT. The CDR3 is 15 amino acids. The CDR3 loop is CASTPPTSGVYEQYF. CDR3 coding DNA: TGTGCCAGCACCCCACCGACTAGCGGGGTCTACGAGCAGTACTTC.

V and J are TRBV5-1 and TRBJ2-7; a weak D match, TRBD2 (6 bases). From germline, CDR1 is SGHRS and CDR2 YFSETQ. V shed 4 bases and J shed 3 bases, with 14 bases lying between them. This CDR3 spans 14 amino acids. CDR3 sequence: CASSTDPGGYEQYF. CDR3 coding DNA: TGCGCCAGCAGCACCGATCCCGGGGGCTACGAGCAGTACTTC. Based on the CDR3 plus reference TRBV5-1 and TRBJ2-7, the full variable domain is KAGVTQTPRYLIKTRGQQVTLSCSPISGHRSVSWYQQTPGQGLQFLFEYFSETQRNKGNFPGRFSGRQFSNSRSEMNVSTLELGDSALYLCASSTDPGGYEQYFGPGTRLTVT.

This rearrangement joins TRBV4-1 to TRBJ2-2; 9 bases are a match to TRBD2. The V gene end was trimmed by 4 bases and the J gene end by 5 bases; junction bases not matched to a gene: 11. The CDR3 length is 17 residues. Per the germline V gene, CDR1 is MGHRA and CDR2 is YSYEKL. The CDR3 sequence: CASSLQLAGLVTGELFF. The CDR3 coding sequence is TGCGCCAGCAGCCTCCAGCTAGCGGGGTTGGTAACCGGGGAGCTGTTTTTT.